Listed below are T cell receptor beta chains from one sample, sequenced in a study of breast tumors, draining lymph nodes, adjacent tissues. Each CDR3 protein gets one entry after TCRdb re-called the multiplex PCR reads with MiXCR. The sample carries roughly 120,000 distinct CDR3 sequences, approximately 20% recorded once. The sample consisted of axillary lymph node tissue. The source of these receptors is a female donor with breast cancer. Some clones in this sample may be carry-over from other donors' samples. Both conserved end residues are trimmed from each CDR3.

TRBV20-1	TRBJ2-1	SASGALAETYNEQF
TRBV5-1	TRBJ1-4	ASSFTSGTGGEKLF
TRBV4-2	TRBJ1-1	ASSQDPSEAF
TRBV15	TRBJ2-7	ATSFRTGSSYEQY
TRBV3-1	TRBJ2-7	ASSQGTSYEQY
TRBV12-3/TRBV12-4	TRBJ2-1	ASSLSGNIGNEQF
TRBV6-1	TRBJ2-2	ASTKTRELF
TRBV7-9	TRBJ2-2	ASSRLGQGNTGELF
TRBV19	TRBJ2-3	ASSSRWDTQY
TRBV10-3	TRBJ2-3	AISESSGGAPDTQY
TRBV4-2	TRBJ1-2	ASSQDEGQGDGYT
TRBV30	TRBJ2-5	AWRRGLADQETQY
TRBV7-7	TRBJ2-7	ASSLVAGHGGSEQY
TRBV6-1	TRBJ2-2	ASKSGGANTGELF
TRBV20-1	TRBJ2-7	SAGGLAGGNYEQY
TRBV20-1	TRBJ2-3	SARGGRETTDTQY
TRBV4-1	TRBJ2-3	ASSQGASGRVPPADTQY